Sequencing of this T cell receptor (beta chain) was carried out in a study of cytotoxic CD8 clonotypes in ibrutinib-treated CLL. Study-wide points: Shared public clonotypes were rare, and on treatment they either got smaller or stayed the same.

The germline V gene has CDR1 SGHTA and CDR2 FQGNSA. This CDR3 has 14 residues. Trimming stripped 6 bases from V and 3 bases from J, with 15 bases between. Produced via immunoSEQ multiplex PCR; TCRdb's table is partial and in-frame only. The sample consists of some 100,000 clones, under 70% of them appearing once. The source of about 2 micrograms of genomic DNA for TCR beta libraries was cryopreserved PBMCs. In its sample, this clone was seen a few times. Its antigen is currently unknown. This TCR derives from a human donor with chronic lymphocytic leukemia. The chain links TRBV7-2 to TRBJ2-7, with D tentatively TRBD2 (7 bases). This material consisted of PBMCs, taken after 24 months of ibrutinib treatment. In DNA form, the CDR3 reads TGTGCCAGCAGGACACAGGGAGGGGGCTACGAGCAGTACTTC. The encoded protein is CASRTQGGGYEQYF.